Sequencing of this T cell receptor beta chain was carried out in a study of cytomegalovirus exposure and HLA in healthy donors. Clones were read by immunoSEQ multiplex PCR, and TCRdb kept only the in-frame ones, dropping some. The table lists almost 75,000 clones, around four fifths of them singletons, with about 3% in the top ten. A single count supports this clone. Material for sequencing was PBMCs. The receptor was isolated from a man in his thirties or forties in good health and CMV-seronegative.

CDR3 protein: CASSESPTGTEYGYTF. The CDR3 DNA reads as TGTGCCAGCAGTGAAAGTCCCACCGGGACAGAATATGGCTACACCTTC. The V gene is TRBV6-1, the J gene TRBJ1-2; 7 bases match TRBD1. The trim removed 2 bases at V and 5 bases at J, leaving 11 bases unmatched. Germline V gene data show CDR1 as MNHNS and CDR2 as SASEGT. CDR3 length: 16 residues.